These T cell receptor beta chains were read from a single sample in a study of T cells in Graves' hyperthyroidism and ophthalmopathy. One entry per CDR3 protein results from TCRdb running MiXCR on the multiplex PCR reads. The sample lists approximately 380,000 distinct CDR3 sequences, approximately 20% occurring once. Sequencing was carried out using blood. The receptors were gathered from a woman in her late teens or twenties with Graves' hyperthyroidism. CDR3s include the opening cysteine and the closing phenylalanine or tryptophan. A D gene is named only where the DNA matches it firmly. The listing skips clone size in some rows; elsewhere it reads once, few, many or a size class.

v_call,clone_size,d_call,j_call,cdr3_aa,cdr3_nt
TRBV28,-,-,TRBJ2-7,CASSEFSYEQYF,TGTGCCAGCAGTGAGTTCTCCTACGAGCAGTACTTC
TRBV27,-,-,TRBJ1-5,CASSLIATSNQPQHF,TGTGCCAGCAGTTTAATTGCGACTAGCAATCAGCCCCAGCATTTT
TRBV24-1,many,-,TRBJ1-1,CATSDPNTEAFF,TGTGCCACCAGTGATCCAAACACTGAAGCTTTCTTT
TRBV6-5,many,-,TRBJ1-3,CASSYRTSRGNTIYF,TGTGCCAGCAGTTACCGGACCTCGCGTGGAAACACCATATATTTT
TRBV11-3,many,-,TRBJ2-5,CASSLGSEETQYF,TGTGCCAGCAGCCTGGGCTCGGAAGAGACCCAGTACTTC
TRBV28,many,-,TRBJ1-2,CASTTRRDGCTF,TGTGCCAGCACGACCCGCCGGGACGGCTGCACCTTC
TRBV10-3,-,-,TRBJ2-5,CAISGAGQYQETQYF,TGTGCCATCAGTGGAGCCGGCCAGTATCAAGAGACCCAGTACTTC
TRBV24-1,once,-,TRBJ1-5,CATSDPEGEPQHF,TGTGCCACCAGTGACCCCGAGGGGGAGCCCCAGCATTTT
TRBV12-3/TRBV12-4,-,-,TRBJ1-1,CASSFRMMPLTEAFF,TGTGCCAGCAGTTTTAGGATGATGCCCCTCACTGAAGCTTTCTTT
TRBV18,many,-,TRBJ2-7,CASTIQGGDEQYF,TGTGCCAGCACCATACAGGGGGGGGACGAGCAGTACTTC
TRBV28,many,-,TRBJ2-4,CASRERGLDIKNIQYF,TGTGCCAGCAGGGAGAGGGGACTCGATATCAAAAACATTCAGTACTTC
TRBV18,-,-,TRBJ2-7,CASSPRCCTPGSYEQYF,TGTGCCAGCTCACCACGGTGCTGTACCCCCGGCTCCTACGAGCAGTACTTC
TRBV20-1,few,-,TRBJ1-5,CSARDIVAGGNQPQHF,TGCAGTGCTAGAGATATCGTCGCCGGGGGGAATCAGCCCCAGCATTTT
TRBV7-2,many,-,TRBJ1-1,CASSLAWGEAFF,TGTGCCAGCAGCTTAGCTTGGGGTGAAGCTTTCTTT
TRBV12-3/TRBV12-4,many,TRBD1,TRBJ1-2,CASSFGQGGGGYTF,TGTGCCAGCAGTTTCGGCCAGGGGGGTGGTGGCTACACCTTC
TRBV12-3/TRBV12-4,many,TRBD1,TRBJ2-7,CASSFRTGSYEQYF,TGTGCCAGCAGCTTCCGGACAGGCTCCTACGAGCAGTACTTC